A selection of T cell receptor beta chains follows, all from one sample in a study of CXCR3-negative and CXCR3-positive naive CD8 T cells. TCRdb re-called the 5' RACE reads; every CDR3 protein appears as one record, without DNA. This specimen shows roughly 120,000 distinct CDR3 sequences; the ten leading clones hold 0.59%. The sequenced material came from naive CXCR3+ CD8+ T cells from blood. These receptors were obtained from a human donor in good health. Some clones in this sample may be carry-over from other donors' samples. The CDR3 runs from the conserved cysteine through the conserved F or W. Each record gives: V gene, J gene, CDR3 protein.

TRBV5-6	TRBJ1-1	CASSSPGGLEAFF
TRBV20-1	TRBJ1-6	CSARESGTGFNSPLHF
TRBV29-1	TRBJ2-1	CSLEGVSADSSYNEQFF
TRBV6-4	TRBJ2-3	CASSIRAGGGDTQYF
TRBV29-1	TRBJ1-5	CSFRQGSNQPQHF
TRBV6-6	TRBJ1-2	CASSPPWDRVFATF
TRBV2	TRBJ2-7	CASSDRLGRYF
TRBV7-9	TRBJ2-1	CASSSSLAARYNEQFF
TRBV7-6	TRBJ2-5	CASSLWRGETQYF
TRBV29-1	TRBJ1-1	CSVDGGMNTEAFF
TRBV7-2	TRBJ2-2	CASSLHGGRTGELFF
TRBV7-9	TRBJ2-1	CASSMDRGVSKSSYNEQFF
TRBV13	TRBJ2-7	CASSARDLASYEQYF
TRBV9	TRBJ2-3	CASSVTDSNTQYF
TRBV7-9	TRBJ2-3	CASSSRDIQEVYTQYF
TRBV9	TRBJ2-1	CASSARGAYNEQFF
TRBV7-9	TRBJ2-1	CASSFQTSRNNEQFF
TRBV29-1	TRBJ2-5	CSVDKGAEETQYF
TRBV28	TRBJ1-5	CASRDRGLQPQHF
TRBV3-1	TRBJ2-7	CASSQERQIYFVDEQYF
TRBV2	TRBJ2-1	CASSENLAGPSYNEQFF
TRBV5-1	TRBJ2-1	CASSFSGYNEQFF
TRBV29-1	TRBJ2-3	CSVEGWGVTDTQYF
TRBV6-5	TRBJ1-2	CASSTGSGLTNYGYTF
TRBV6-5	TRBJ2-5	CASSPGGETQYF
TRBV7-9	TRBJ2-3	CASALYGTGELGSTDTQYF
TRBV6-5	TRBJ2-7	CASSKLPLLAGNSYEQYF
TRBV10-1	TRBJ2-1	CASSDPSSGSYNEQFF
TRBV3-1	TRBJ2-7	CASSQDLGQAGEQYF
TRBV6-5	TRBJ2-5	CASSYQGSGETQYF
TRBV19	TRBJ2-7	CASTPDPGAGEQYF
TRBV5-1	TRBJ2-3	CASSLDATLNTDTQYF
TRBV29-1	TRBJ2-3	CSVMGVVTDTQYF
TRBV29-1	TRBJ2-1	CSVVLADIYNEQFF
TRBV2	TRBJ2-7	CASSESSGMDISYEQYF
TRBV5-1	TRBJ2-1	CASSMGLGLYNEQFF
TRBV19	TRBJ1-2	CASWRGPHGYTF
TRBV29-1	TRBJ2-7	CSVEDSGAVSYEQYF
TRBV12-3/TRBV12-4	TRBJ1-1	CASREGPEAFF
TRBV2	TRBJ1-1	CARGSDREGNTEAFF
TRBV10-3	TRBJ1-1	CAISESQGNTEAFF
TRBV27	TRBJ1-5	CASRPVGSLSNQPQHF
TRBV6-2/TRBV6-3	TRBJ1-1	CASSTWGGNTEAFF
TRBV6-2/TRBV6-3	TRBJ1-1	CASSYGVGPEAFF
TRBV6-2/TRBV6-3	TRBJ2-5	CASSSGQAGGHVETQYF
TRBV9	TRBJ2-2	CASSPLGGELFF
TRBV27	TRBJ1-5	CATSSGEHSNQPQHF
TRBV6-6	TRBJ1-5	CASSYALQNGPHF
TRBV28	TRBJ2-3	CASSLTSGGKTDTQYF
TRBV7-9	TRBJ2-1	CASSATQQAGPLHYNEQFF
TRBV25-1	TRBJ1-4	CASRNTGGEKLFF
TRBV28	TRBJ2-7	CASSPHWGEEQYF
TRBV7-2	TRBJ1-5	CASSLWGYQPQHF